This T cell receptor (beta chain) appears in the sequencing data of a study of blood T cell repertoires in COVID-19. The wider study: Spain, Italy and the United States supplied samples that represented acute and convalescent COVID-19. PBMCs, B-cell-depleted T cells, or T cells provided the cDNA or gDNA that made up the material.

Per the authors' pipeline: Cell counts per sample came from amplifying reference gene primers. Here immunoSEQ multiplex PCR was the method, and the copy in TCRdb shows in-frame clones only, minus some. For V, J and clone size, that table is used; D and trimming come from the DNA. The sample contains approximately 76,000 clones, approximately 87% of which appear only once. The CDR3 extends over 14 amino acids. Trimming took 6 bases from V and 2 from J; bases not matched to a gene: 3. CDR1 MNHEY and CDR2 SMNVEV come from the germline V gene (reference sequence). This receptor was identified in a man older than 75 in a cohort sampled during active COVID-19. The sequencing sample was made of peripheral blood. The chain employs TRBV27 and TRBJ1-1; 10 bases fit TRBD1. Here the CDR3 reads CASRRDRGNTEAFF. CDR3 sequence (DNA): TGTGCCAGCAGGCGGGACAGGGGAAACACTGAAGCTTTCTTT.